This entry features one T cell receptor (beta chain) sequence. Its cognate antigen is unknown. These data originate in a study of response to subunit inactivated influenza vaccine. MiXCR was run by TCRdb on the RT-PCR reads, yielding one entry per CDR3 protein. In the table there are 530,000 or so distinct CDR3 sequences, roughly 10% of which are singletons. The study's findings and limits: Researchers suggested that each seasonal influenza vaccination recruits few new T cells.

V was cut by 4 bases and J by 2 bases, with 14 bases left in between. Germline assignment: CDR1 SGHRS and CDR2 YFSETQ. This CDR3 is 15 amino acids long. Sequences were derived from PBMCs from blood, sampled on the day of vaccination. The receptor comes from a man aged 45 to 65 who received an inactivated influenza vaccine. The chain uses TRBV5-1 and TRBJ2-3, with D hard to call. The CDR3 region has the DNA TGCGCCAGCAGCCCCTTCGGATTACACACAGATACGCAGTATTTT. This codes for CASSPFGLHTDTQYF.